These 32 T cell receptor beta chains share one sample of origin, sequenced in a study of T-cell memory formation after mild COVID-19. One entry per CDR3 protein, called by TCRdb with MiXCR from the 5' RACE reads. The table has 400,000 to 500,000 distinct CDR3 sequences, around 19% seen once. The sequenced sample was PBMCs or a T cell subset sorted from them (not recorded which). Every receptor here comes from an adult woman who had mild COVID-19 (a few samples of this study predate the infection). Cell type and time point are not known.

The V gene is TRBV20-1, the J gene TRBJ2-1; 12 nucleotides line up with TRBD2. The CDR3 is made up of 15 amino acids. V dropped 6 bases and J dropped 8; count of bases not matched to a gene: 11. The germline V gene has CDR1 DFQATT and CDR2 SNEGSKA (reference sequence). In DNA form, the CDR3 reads TGCAGTGCCCGAGCCACTAGCGGGAGGCTCGATGAGCAGTTCTTC. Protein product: CSARATSGRLDEQFF.

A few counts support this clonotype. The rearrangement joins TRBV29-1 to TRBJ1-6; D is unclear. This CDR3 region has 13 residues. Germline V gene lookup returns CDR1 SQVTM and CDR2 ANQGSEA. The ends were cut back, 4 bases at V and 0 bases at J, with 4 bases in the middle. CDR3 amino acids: CSVAGSYNSPLHF. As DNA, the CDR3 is TGCAGCGTTGCTGGCTCCTATAATTCACCCCTCCACTTT.

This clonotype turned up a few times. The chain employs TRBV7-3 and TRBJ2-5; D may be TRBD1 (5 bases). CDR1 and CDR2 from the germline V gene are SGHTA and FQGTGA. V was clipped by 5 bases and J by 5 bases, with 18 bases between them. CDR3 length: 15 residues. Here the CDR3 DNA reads TGTGCCAGCAGCGTCACGTCACAGGATGCGGAGACCCAGTACTTC. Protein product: CASSVTSQDAETQYF.

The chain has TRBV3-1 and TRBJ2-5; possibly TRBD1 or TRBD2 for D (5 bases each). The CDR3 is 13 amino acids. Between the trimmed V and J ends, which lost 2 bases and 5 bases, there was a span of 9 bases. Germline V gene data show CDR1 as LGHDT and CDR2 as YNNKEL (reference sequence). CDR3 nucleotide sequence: TGTGCCAGCAGCCAAAACAGGAGGGAGACCCAGTACTTC. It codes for CASSQNRRETQYF.

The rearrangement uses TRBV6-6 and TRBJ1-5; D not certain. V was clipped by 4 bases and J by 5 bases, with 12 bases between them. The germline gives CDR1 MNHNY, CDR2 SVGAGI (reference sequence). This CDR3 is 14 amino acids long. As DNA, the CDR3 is TGTGCCAGCAGTTTTACTCGGACCGATCAGCCCCAGCATTTT. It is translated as CASSFTRTDQPQHF.

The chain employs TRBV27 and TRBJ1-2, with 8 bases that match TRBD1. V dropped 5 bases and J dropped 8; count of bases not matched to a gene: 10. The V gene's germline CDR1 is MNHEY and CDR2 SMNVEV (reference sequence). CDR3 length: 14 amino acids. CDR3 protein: CASSPHQGAQGYTF. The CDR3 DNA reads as TGTGCCAGCAGTCCCCACCAGGGGGCGCAGGGCTACACCTTC.

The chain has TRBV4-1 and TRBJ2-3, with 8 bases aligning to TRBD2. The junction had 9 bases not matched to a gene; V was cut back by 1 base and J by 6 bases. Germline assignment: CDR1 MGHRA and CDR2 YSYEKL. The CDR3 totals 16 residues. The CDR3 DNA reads TGCGCCAGCAGCCAAGGTCCCGGGGGGGCCGGGGATACGCAGTATTTT. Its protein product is CASSQGPGGAGDTQYF.

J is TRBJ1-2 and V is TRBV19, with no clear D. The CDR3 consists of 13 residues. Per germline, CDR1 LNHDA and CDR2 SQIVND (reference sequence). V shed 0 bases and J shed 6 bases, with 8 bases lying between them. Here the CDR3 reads CASSIDLTDGYTF. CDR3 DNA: TGTGCCAGTAGTATAGATCTTACGGATGGCTACACCTTC.

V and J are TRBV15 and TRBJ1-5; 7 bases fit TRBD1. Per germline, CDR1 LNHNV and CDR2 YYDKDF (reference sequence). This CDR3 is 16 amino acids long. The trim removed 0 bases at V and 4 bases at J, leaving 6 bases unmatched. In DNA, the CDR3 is TGTGCCACCAGCAGAGATCGCTGGACAGGTAATCAGCCCCAGCATTTT. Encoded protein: CATSRDRWTGNQPQHF.

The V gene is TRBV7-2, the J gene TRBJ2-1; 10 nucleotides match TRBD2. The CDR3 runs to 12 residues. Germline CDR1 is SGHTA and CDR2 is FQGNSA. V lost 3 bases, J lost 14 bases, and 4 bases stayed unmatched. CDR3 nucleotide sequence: TGTGCCAGCAGCTTCCTAGCGGGAGAAGAGTTCTTC. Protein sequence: CASSFLAGEEFF. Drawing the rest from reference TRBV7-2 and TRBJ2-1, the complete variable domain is GAGVSQSPSNKVTEKGKDVELRCDPISGHTALYWYRQSLGQGLEFLIYFQGNSAPDKSGLPSDRFSAERTGGSVSTLTIQRTQQEDSAVYLCASSFLAGEEFFGPGTRLTVL.

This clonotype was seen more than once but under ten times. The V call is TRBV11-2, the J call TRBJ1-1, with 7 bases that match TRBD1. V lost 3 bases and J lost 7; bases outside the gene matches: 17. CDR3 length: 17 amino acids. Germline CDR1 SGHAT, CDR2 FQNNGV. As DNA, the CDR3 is TGTGCCAGCAGCTTTGGGAGACAGGGCCTGATTATTGATGAAGCTTTCTTT. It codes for CASSFGRQGLIIDEAFF.

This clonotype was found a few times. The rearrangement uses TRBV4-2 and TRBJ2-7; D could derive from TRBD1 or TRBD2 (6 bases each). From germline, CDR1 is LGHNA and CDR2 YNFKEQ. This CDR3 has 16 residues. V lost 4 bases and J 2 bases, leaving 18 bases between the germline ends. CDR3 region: CASSREKTGGTYEQYF. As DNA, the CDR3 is TGTGCCAGCAGCCGCGAAAAGACAGGAGGGACCTACGAGCAGTACTTC.

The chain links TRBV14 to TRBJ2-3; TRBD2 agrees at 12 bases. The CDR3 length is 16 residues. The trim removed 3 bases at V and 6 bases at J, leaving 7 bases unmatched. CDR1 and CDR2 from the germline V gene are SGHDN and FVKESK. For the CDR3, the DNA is TGTGCCAGCAGCCAGCCTCTAGCGGGAGGGTTGGATACGCAGTATTTT. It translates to CASSQPLAGGLDTQYF.

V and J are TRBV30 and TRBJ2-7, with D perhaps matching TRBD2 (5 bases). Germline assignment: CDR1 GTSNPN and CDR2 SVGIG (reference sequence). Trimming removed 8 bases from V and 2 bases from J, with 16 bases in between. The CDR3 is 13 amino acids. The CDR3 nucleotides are TGTGCCCTTCGGAGAAAGGGAGCCTACGAGCAGTACTTC. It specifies CALRRKGAYEQYF. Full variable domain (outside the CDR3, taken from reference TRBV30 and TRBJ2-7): SQTIHQWPATLVQPVGSPLSLECTVEGTSNPNLYWYRQAAGRGLQLLFYSVGIGQISSEVPQNLSASRPQDRQFILSSKKLLLSDSGFYLCALRRKGAYEQYFGPGTRLTVT.

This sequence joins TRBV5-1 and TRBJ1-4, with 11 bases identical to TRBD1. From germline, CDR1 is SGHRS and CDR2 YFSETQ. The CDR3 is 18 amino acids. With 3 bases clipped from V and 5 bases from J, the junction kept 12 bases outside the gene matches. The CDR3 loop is CASSWKGTGGRQNEKLFF. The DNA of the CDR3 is TGCGCCAGCAGCTGGAAGGGGACAGGGGGTAGGCAGAATGAAAAACTGTTTTTT.

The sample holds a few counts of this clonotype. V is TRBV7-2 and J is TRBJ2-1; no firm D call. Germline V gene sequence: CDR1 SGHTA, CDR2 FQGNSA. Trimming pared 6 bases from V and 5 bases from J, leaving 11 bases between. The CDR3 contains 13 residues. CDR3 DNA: TGTGCCAGCAGTCGTGGGGTACACAATGAGCAGTTCTTC. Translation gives CASSRGVHNEQFF.

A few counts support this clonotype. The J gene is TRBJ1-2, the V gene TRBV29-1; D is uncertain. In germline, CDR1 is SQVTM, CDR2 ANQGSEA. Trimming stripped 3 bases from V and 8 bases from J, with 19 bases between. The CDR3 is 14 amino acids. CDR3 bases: TGCAGCGTTGATGTTGACGGACCGCCGGGAGGCTACACCTTC. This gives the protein CSVDVDGPPGGYTF. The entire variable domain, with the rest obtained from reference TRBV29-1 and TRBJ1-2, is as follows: SAVISQKPSRDICQRGTSLTIQCQVDSQVTMMFWYRQQPGQSLTLIATANQGSEATYESGFVIDKFPISRPNLTFSTLTVSNMSPEDSSIYLCSVDVDGPPGGYTFGSGTRLTVV.

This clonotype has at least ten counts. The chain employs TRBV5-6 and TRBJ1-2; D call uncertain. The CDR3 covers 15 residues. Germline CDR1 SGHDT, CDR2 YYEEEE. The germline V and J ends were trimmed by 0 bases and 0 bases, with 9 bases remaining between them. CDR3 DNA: TGTGCCAGCAGCTTGGTAGGAGGCGCTAACTATGGCTACACCTTC. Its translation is CASSLVGGANYGYTF.

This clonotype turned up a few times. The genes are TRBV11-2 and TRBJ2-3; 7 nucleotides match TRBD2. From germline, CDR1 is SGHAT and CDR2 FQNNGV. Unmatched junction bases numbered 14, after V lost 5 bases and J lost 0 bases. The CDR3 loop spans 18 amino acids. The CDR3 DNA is TGTGCCAGCAGCCGTAGGGCGAAAGTGGGGGGGAGCACAGATACGCAGTATTTT. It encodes CASSRRAKVGGSTDTQYF.

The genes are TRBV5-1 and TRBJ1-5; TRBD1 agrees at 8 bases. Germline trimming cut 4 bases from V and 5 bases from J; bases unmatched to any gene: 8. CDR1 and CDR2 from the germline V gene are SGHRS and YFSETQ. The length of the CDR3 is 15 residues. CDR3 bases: TGCGCCAGCAGCCTGATCGGGACAGGAGATCAGCCCCAGCATTTT. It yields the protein CASSLIGTGDQPQHF.

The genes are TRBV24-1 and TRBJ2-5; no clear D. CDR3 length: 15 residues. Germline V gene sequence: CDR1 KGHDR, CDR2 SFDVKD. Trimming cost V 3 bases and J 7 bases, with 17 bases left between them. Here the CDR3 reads CATSDPGRPRPTQYF. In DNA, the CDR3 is TGTGCCACCAGTGATCCCGGTCGCCCCCGACCGACCCAGTACTTC.

CDR3 in DNA: TGTGCCAGCAGCCCTCGGACAGGGCTGGACGAGCAGTACTTC. Encoded protein: CASSPRTGLDEQYF. The chain carries TRBV9 and TRBJ2-7; 8 positions agree with TRBD1. The CDR3 runs to 14 residues. V lost 4 bases, J lost 5 bases, and 8 bases stayed unmatched. CDR1 and CDR2 (germline): SGDLS, YYNGEE.

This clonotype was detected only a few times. CDR3 in amino acids: CASSLATLSGSGNEQFF. As DNA, the CDR3 is TGTGCCAGCAGCTTAGCCACCCTCAGCGGGAGCGGAAATGAGCAGTTCTTC. This chain uses TRBV11-2 with TRBJ2-1; 8 bases align to TRBD2. J gave up 7 bases and V 1 base, and 12 bases lay outside the gene matches. CDR3 length equals 17 residues. The germline V gene encodes CDR1 SGHAT and CDR2 FQNNGV.

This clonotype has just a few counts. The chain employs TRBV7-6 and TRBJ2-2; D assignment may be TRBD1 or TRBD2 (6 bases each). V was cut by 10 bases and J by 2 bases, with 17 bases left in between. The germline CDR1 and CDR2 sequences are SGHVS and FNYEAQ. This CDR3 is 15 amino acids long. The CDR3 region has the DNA TGTGCCACAAGGGGGGCGAGTCTAAACACCGGGGAGCTGTTTTTT. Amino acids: CATRGASLNTGELFF. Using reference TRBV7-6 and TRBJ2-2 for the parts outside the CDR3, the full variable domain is GAGVSQSPRYKVTKRGQDVALRCDPISGHVSLYWYRQALGQGPEFLTYFNYEAQQDKSGLPNDRFSAERPEGSISTLTIQRTEQRDSAMYRCATRGASLNTGELFFGEGSRLTVL.

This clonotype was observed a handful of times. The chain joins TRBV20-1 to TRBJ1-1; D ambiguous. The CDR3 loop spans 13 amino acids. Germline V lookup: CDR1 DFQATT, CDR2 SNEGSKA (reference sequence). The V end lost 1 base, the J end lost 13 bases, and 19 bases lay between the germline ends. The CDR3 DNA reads TGCAGTGCTAGAGCGCCCCCTGGCTACGATGTTTTCTTT. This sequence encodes CSARAPPGYDVFF.

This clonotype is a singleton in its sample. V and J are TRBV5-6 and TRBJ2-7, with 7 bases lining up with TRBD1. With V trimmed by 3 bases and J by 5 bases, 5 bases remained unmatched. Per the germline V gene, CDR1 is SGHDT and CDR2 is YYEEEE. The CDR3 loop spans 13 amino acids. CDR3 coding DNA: TGTGCCAGCAGCTCGAGGGGGCCCGACGAGCAGTACTTC. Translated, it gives CASSSRGPDEQYF.

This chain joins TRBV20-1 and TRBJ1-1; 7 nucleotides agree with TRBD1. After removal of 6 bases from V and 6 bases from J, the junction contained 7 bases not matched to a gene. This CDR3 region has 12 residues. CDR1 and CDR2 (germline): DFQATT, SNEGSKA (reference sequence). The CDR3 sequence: CSADRVNSEAFF. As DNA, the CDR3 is TGCAGTGCCGACAGGGTGAATTCTGAAGCTTTCTTT.

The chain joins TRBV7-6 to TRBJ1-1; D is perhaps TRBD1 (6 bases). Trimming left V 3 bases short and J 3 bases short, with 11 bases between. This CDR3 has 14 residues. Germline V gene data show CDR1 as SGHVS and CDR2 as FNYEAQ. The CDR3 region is CASSLWKGDTEAFF. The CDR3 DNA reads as TGTGCCAGCAGCTTGTGGAAGGGGGACACTGAAGCTTTCTTT.

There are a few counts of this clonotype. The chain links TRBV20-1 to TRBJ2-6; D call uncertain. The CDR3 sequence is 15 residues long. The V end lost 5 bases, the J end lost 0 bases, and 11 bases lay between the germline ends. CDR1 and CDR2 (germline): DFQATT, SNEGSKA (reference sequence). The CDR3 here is CSAPARSSGANVLTF. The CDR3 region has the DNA TGCAGTGCTCCGGCCCGGAGCTCTGGGGCCAACGTCCTGACTTTC.

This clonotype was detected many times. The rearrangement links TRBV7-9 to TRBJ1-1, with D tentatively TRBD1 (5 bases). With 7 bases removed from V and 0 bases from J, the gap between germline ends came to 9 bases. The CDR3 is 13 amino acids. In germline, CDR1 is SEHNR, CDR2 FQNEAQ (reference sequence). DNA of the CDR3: TGTGCCAGCATGGAGGGGATGAACACTGAAGCTTTCTTT. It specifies CASMEGMNTEAFF.

Here the CDR3 reads CSAPQGVLGQPQHF. In nucleotides, the CDR3 is TGCAGTGCCCCGCAGGGCGTTTTGGGTCAGCCCCAGCATTTT. This chain connects TRBV20-1 to TRBJ1-5; a possible D gene is TRBD1 (5 bases). The CDR3 extends over 14 amino acids. V lost 6 bases and J lost 6, with 18 bases in between. CDR1 and CDR2 from the germline V gene are DFQATT and SNEGSKA (reference sequence).

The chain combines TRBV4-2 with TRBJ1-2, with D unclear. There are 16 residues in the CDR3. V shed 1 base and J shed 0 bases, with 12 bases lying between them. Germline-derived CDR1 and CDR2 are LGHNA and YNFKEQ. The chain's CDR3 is CASSQVAEATNYGYTF. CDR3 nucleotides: TGTGCCAGCAGCCAAGTGGCGGAGGCGACTAACTATGGCTACACCTTC.